The entry that follows covers one T cell receptor (beta chain) sequence. Its target is unknown. Mismatch with germline at one junction end may stem from a read error. It was by two-round multiplex PCR that TCR beta CDR3 was amplified from genomic DNA. The first PCR round targeted every TRBV and TRBJ gene with specific primers. MiXCR was run by TCRdb on the multiplex PCR reads, yielding one entry per CDR3 protein. Among some 15,000 distinct CDR3 sequences, 55% to 60% were seen once, and the ten largest hold roughly 25%. These data are taken from a study of prognosis after radiotherapy for stage I lung cancer. Overall study: There were roughly 15 patients with newly diagnosed primary stage I lung tumors and about 5 patients with oligometastatic NSCLC after surgical resection of the primary tumor. Study-wide points: Median unique TCR clone counts of around 10,000 versus 6,900 showed a fall after stereotactic body radiation therapy.

The blood draw at each of two time points yielded six milliliters of peripheral blood. Germline CDR1 SGHAT, CDR2 FQNNGV. The length of the CDR3 is 17 residues. The source was PBMCs, collected before or after stereotactic body radiation therapy (not recorded which). The V call is TRBV11-2, the J call TRBJ2-2; D possibly corresponds to TRBD2 (5 bases). This receptor was obtained from a donor over 45 with non-small cell lung cancer. CDR3 DNA sequence: TGTGCCAGCAGCCCTACTCTAGCTCATGCGAACACCGTGGAGCTGTTTTTT. This codes for CASSPTLAHANTVELFF.